The next 8 T cell receptor beta chains were all read from a single sample in a study of blood T cell repertoires in COVID-19. TCRdb keeps only in-frame clones here, not all; method: immunoSEQ multiplex PCR. This repertoire shows a few hundred thousand clones, about 85% found once; its top ten account for 3%. Sequencing was carried out using PBMCs or T cells enriched from blood (not recorded which). The receptors shown here come from a woman aged 50 to 65 who had recovered from COVID-19.

The rearrangement uses TRBV4-1 and TRBJ2-7; the match to TRBD2 covers 9 bases. Germline assignment: CDR1 MGHRA and CDR2 YSYEKL. V trimming: 1 base; J trimming: 5 bases; junction bases outside the gene matches: 6. The CDR3 runs to 15 residues. The CDR3 nucleotides are TGCGCCAGCAGCCAAGTAGCGGGAGCCTATGACGAGCAGTACTTC. It translates to CASSQVAGAYDEQYF.

J is TRBJ1-3 and V is TRBV29-1; D unresolved. CDR3 length: 13 residues. The V gene lost 0 bases and the J gene lost 8 bases, with 11 bases spanning the gap. Germline CDR1 and CDR2: SQVTM and ANQGSEA. The CDR3 here is CSVEDHIRDTIYF. In nucleotides, the CDR3 is TGCAGCGTTGAAGATCACATCCGGGACACCATATATTTT.

The V gene is TRBV4-3, the J gene TRBJ2-1; D not certain. CDR1 and CDR2 (germline): LGHNA, YSLEER. There are 13 residues in the CDR3. Trimming took off 0 bases at V and 7 bases at J, with 7 bases between the two ends. The DNA for the CDR3 is TGCGCCAGCAGCCAAGAACGCGGTAATGAGCAGTTCTTC. This gives the protein CASSQERGNEQFF.

The gene calls are TRBV20-1 and TRBJ2-1; D remains unclear. The CDR3 is 11 amino acids. The V gene's germline CDR1 is DFQATT and CDR2 SNEGSKA (reference sequence). V was clipped by 3 bases and J by 10 bases, with 10 bases between them. The CDR3 sequence is CSASTVAEQFF. For the CDR3, the DNA is TGCAGTGCTAGTACGGTAGCCGAGCAGTTCTTC.

V gene TRBV5-4 combines with J gene TRBJ2-7; the match to TRBD1 covers 10 bases. CDR1 and CDR2 from the germline V gene are SGHNT and YYREEE (reference sequence). Unmatched junction bases numbered 7, after V lost 4 bases and J lost 3 bases. The CDR3 runs 15 residues. In nucleotides, the CDR3 is TGTGCCAGCAGCATACCGGGACAGGGGTTCTACGAGCAGTACTTC. It codes for CASSIPGQGFYEQYF.

The chain uses TRBV4-1 and TRBJ1-6; no clear D. This CDR3 has 15 amino acids. V dropped 3 bases and J dropped 7 bases, with 13 bases sitting between them. Looked up from germline, CDR1 is MGHRA and CDR2 is YSYEKL. Here the CDR3 DNA reads TGCGCCAGCAGCCACCCGACACCGTCGAATTCACCCCTCCACTTT. It translates to CASSHPTPSNSPLHF.

The chain combines TRBV12-3 or TRBV12-4 with TRBJ1-5, with D unclear. CDR3 length: 11 residues. Trimming shortened V by 5 bases and J by 9 bases, and 8 bases separated the two germline ends. This CDR3 is CASSEGRPQHF. CDR3 nucleotides: TGTGCCAGCAGTGAGGGTCGGCCCCAGCATTTT.

The chain employs TRBV15 and TRBJ2-3; 7 nucleotides align to TRBD2. The germline gives CDR1 LNHNV, CDR2 YYDKDF (reference sequence). Unmatched junction bases numbered 4, after V lost 1 base and J lost 0 bases. This CDR3 has 16 amino acids. The CDR3 loop is CATSRGLAASTDTQYF. DNA of the CDR3: TGTGCCACCAGCAGAGGACTAGCTGCTAGCACAGATACGCAGTATTTT.